These 17 T cell receptor beta chains share one sample of origin, sequenced in a study of tumor and adjacent non-tumor tissue in lung cancer. This sample's RNA came from whole unsorted tissue. A modified ARM-PCR protocol with three rounds of nested PCR amplified TCRbeta. Each CDR3 protein is one row after TCRdb ran MiXCR on the multiplex PCR reads. Of tens of thousands of distinct CDR3 sequences listed, approximately 72% were seen once; the top ten hold 8.5% to 10%. Specimen: lung tumor tissue. All receptors come from a woman between 35 and 50 years old with non-small cell lung cancer.

This clonotype showed up just once. The final CDR3 position lacks the conserved phenylalanine or tryptophan, pointing to a likely read error. The V gene is TRBV6-5, the J gene TRBJ2-7; tentative D call: TRBD2 (6 bases). Germline-derived CDR1 and CDR2 are MNHEY and SVGAGI. The CDR3 spans 13 residues. CDR3 bases: TGTGCCATCAGTTCCGGGAGCCCCTACGAGCAGTACCTC. This codes for CAISSGSPYEQYL.

The chain combines TRBV29-1 with TRBJ2-1; D is possibly TRBD1 or TRBD2 (5 bases each). The germline V gene encodes CDR1 SQVTM and CDR2 ANQGSEA. The CDR3 is 11 residues long. The CDR3 DNA reads as TGCAGTGTTACCACACAGGAGGAGAAGTTCTTC. This encodes CSVTTQEEKFF.

As concerns this clonotype: The germline gene is not matched at one end of the junction; a read error may be the cause. J is TRBJ1-2 and V is TRBV29-1; D remains ambiguous. Germline V gene lookup returns CDR1 SQVTM and CDR2 ANQGSEA. The CDR3 runs 16 residues. The CDR3 DNA sequence: TGTAGCGTTCCTGGTGCCCTTACACATGATAGATATGGCTACACCTTC. It is translated as CSVPGALTHDRYGYTF.

There are many counts of this clonotype. The chain links TRBV29-1 to TRBJ2-7, with D tentatively TRBD1 or TRBD2 (5 bases each). Trimming shortened V by 4 bases and J by 4 bases, and 14 bases separated the two germline ends. The CDR3 spans 13 residues. Per germline, CDR1 SQVTM and CDR2 ANQGSEA. The CDR3 spells CSVGDGGIYEQYF. The CDR3 DNA is TGCAGCGTTGGGGACGGAGGAATTTACGAGCAGTACTTC.

Comment on this clonotype: The CDR3 does not end in the conserved phenylalanine or tryptophan, so this is likely a read error. The V call is TRBV11-2, the J call TRBJ2-3; D unresolved. Germline V CDR1 and CDR2: SGHAT, FQNNGV. The CDR3 contains 14 residues. The CDR3 DNA reads TGTGCCAGCAGCCCTCTAAGCGTGGCAGATATGCAGTATATT. Protein sequence: CASSPLSVADMQYI.

The rearrangement joins TRBV11-2 to TRBJ2-3; unclear D gene. Germline values: CDR1 SGHAT, CDR2 FQNNGV. This CDR3 has 14 residues. The CDR3 region has the DNA TGTGTCGGCAGCCCTCTAAACGCGGCAGATACGCAGTATTTT. This gives the protein CVGSPLNAADTQYF.

About this clonotype: An end of the junction does not agree with germline; a read error may underlie this. The chain couples TRBV4-1 to TRBJ2-1; 16 nucleotides align to TRBD2. The CDR3 sequence is 20 residues long. CDR1 MGHRA and CDR2 YSYEKL come from the germline V gene. The DNA of the CDR3 is TGCACCAGCAGCCGTACCCAGGGACTAGCGGGGGGGAATGTGTACAATGAGCAGTTATTC. Encoded protein: CTSSRTQGLAGGNVYNEQLF.

Comments on this clonotype: An end of the junction differs from the germline gene, which may be a read error. The DNA of the CDR3 is TGTGTCAGCAGTGAAACCCACGTTGAGACAGATACGCAGTATTTT. This gives the protein CVSSETHVETDTQYF. The rearrangement links TRBV6-1 to TRBJ2-3, with unresolved D. The CDR3 spans 15 residues. Germline V CDR1 and CDR2: MNHNS, SASEGT.

The rearrangement uses TRBV7-8 and TRBJ2-7; TRBD1 might be the D (5 bases). There are 15 residues in the CDR3. The germline V and J ends were trimmed by 9 bases and 9 bases, with 27 bases remaining between them. The V gene's germline CDR1 is SGHVS and CDR2 FQNEAQ. The CDR3 is CARSPQSAGIQRQYF. In DNA, the CDR3 is TGTGCCAGAAGCCCACAGTCGGCAGGGATTCAAAGGCAGTACTTC.

This chain uses TRBV29-1 with TRBJ1-1; D unclear. The germline gives CDR1 SQVTM, CDR2 ANQGSEA. The V end was cut by 4 bases, the J end by 0 bases, with 9 bases between. The length of the CDR3 is 13 residues. CDR3 loop: CSVVGGLNTEAFF. The DNA of the CDR3 is TGCAGCGTTGTTGGAGGCTTGAACACTGAAGCTTTCTTT.

The chain combines TRBV20-1 with TRBJ1-1, with a weak D call TRBD1 (5 bases). The V gene lost 8 bases and the J gene lost 5 bases, with 12 bases spanning the gap. Germline assignment: CDR1 DFQATT and CDR2 SNEGSKA (reference sequence). The CDR3 consists of 11 residues. CDR3 bases: TGCAGTCCTGCTAGGGGAACTGAAGCTTTCTTT. Its translation: CSPARGTEAFF.

Regarding this clonotype: An end of the junction differs from the germline gene, which may be a read error. DNA for the CDR3: TGCGCGAGCACCAAATTCGGACAGGCACAAGAGATCCAGTACTTC. Protein: CASTKFGQAQEIQYF. This chain links TRBV11-2 with TRBJ2-5; 7 bases align to TRBD1. This CDR3 has 15 residues. Per germline, CDR1 SGHAT and CDR2 FQNNGV.

A word on this clonotype: A much larger clone sits a single nucleotide away, making a read error possible. This sequence joins TRBV6-2 or TRBV6-3 and TRBJ2-7; D is perhaps TRBD2 (5 bases). The V gene's germline CDR1 is MNHEY and CDR2 SVGEGT. The CDR3 is made up of 14 amino acids. The V gene lost 7 bases and the J gene lost 8 bases, with 21 bases spanning the gap. CDR3: CASTTSGSQDQQYF. In nucleotides, the CDR3 is TGTGCCAGCACCACATCGGGGAGTCAGGACCAGCAGTACTTC.

As for this clonotype: Because it lacks the conserved phenylalanine or tryptophan at the end, this CDR3 is likely a read error. The rearrangement joins TRBV6-5 to TRBJ1-6, with D unresolved. Germline V lookup: CDR1 MNHEY, CDR2 SVGAGI. The CDR3 has 14 residues. In DNA form, the CDR3 reads TGTGCCAGCAGTTACGAGGGTGTAGGTTCATCCCTCCACTAT. Translated, it gives CASSYEGVGSSLHY.

Points on this clonotype: One end of the junction does not line up with germline, which may come from a read error. V is TRBV6-6 and J is TRBJ1-5; D unclear. The CDR3 loop spans 15 amino acids. Germline CDR1 and CDR2: MNHNY and SVGAGI (reference sequence). The CDR3 loop reads CAGSYPGDGNQPQHF. CDR3 sequence (DNA): TGTGCCGGCAGTTACCCGGGAGACGGCAATCAACCCCAGCATTTT.

The chain is built from TRBV20-1 and TRBJ1-4, with 10 bases lining up with TRBD1. Looked up from germline, CDR1 is DFQATT and CDR2 is SNEGSKA (reference sequence). The trim removed 0 bases at V and 6 bases at J, leaving 4 bases unmatched. This CDR3 has 15 residues. The CDR3 spells CSARDLGTGDEKLFF. For the CDR3, the DNA is TGCAGTGCTAGAGATCTCGGGACAGGGGATGAAAAACTGTTTTTT.

CDR3 nucleotide sequence: TGTGCCAGCAGCTTAGCGTCTAGCGCTAGCACATATACGCAGTACTTC. Its protein is CASSLASSASTYTQYF. This sequence joins TRBV11-2 and TRBJ2-3, with D perhaps TRBD2 (6 bases). The J call is uncertain, as TRBJ2-7 better fits the DNA end. This CDR3 is built from 16 residues. CDR1 SGHAT and CDR2 FQNNGV come from the germline V gene.